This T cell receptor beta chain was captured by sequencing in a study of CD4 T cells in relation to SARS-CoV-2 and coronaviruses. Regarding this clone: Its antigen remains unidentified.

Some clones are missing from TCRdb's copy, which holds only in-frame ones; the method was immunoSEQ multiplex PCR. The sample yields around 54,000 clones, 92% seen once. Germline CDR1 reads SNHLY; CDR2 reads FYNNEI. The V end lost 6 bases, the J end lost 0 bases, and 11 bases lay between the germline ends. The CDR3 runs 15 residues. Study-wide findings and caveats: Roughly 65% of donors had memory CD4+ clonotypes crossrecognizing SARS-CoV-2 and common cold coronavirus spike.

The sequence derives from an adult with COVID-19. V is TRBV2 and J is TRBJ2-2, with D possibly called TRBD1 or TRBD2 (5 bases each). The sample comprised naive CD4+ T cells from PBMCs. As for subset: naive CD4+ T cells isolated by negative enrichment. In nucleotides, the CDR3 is TGTGCCAGCAGGTCGAGGGGAACGAACACCGGGGAGCTGTTTTTT. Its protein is CASRSRGTNTGELFF.